The clone carrying this T cell receptor (beta chain) was counted many times. Its target is not known. The source of the sample is a study of spatial heterogeneity in lung cancer. Whole-study results and caveats: Detection of ubiquitous tumor TCRs in blood was higher at resection than follow-up.

Time point described: sample taken at primary tumor resection. Whole RNA, isolated from tumor, nontumor lung or frozen PBMC, was sequenced without prior sorting. TCRdb reprocessed the 5' RACE reads with MiXCR, giving one entry per CDR3 protein. This table has tens of thousands of distinct CDR3 sequences, about an eighth appearing once. V gave up 3 bases and J gave up 4 bases; unmatched junction bases: 5. CDR1 and CDR2 (germline): SGHAT, FQDESV (reference sequence). The length of the CDR3 is 14 residues. Sequencing was performed on PBMCs, taken at surgery. The sequence was collected from a male donor with early-stage non-small cell lung cancer. The chain couples TRBV11-1 to TRBJ1-1; 7 bases fit TRBD1. This CDR3 reads CASSLQQGSTEAFF. CDR3 coding DNA: TGTGCCAGCAGCTTGCAACAGGGGAGCACTGAAGCTTTCTTT.